This T cell receptor (beta chain) derives from a study of blood T cells in healthy people across ages. The wider study: The template switching approach captured approximately one barcoded beta molecule for every two T cells.

A J-beta primer mix and a sample-barcoded 5' primer were used in a second PCR of about 7 to 12 cycles. TCRdb re-derived calls from the 5' RACE reads in MiXCR, one entry per CDR3 protein. This sample yields around 800,000 distinct CDR3 sequences, of which about 53% are seen a single time; 41% belongs to the top ten. This clonotype was seen a handful of times. Its cognate antigen is unknown. The CDR3 has 17 residues. There were at least 6 micrograms of total RNA extracted from every sample. Findings and caveats of the study: No one knew whether donors had CMV, which possibly confounded expanded clonotype changes. Researchers judged that diversity estimates from one million T cells fell short of true values.

The rearrangement uses TRBV21-1 and TRBJ2-1; the D call in the table, TRBD2, was not verified against the DNA. TRBV21-1 constitutes a pseudogene. Sequenced sample: blood. This TCR derives from an elderly man in good health. The DNA of the CDR3 is TGTGCCAGCAGCAAGGCCCTTTCGGGAGTTGCTCTCTATGAGCAGTTCTTC. Its protein is CASSKALSGVALYEQFF.